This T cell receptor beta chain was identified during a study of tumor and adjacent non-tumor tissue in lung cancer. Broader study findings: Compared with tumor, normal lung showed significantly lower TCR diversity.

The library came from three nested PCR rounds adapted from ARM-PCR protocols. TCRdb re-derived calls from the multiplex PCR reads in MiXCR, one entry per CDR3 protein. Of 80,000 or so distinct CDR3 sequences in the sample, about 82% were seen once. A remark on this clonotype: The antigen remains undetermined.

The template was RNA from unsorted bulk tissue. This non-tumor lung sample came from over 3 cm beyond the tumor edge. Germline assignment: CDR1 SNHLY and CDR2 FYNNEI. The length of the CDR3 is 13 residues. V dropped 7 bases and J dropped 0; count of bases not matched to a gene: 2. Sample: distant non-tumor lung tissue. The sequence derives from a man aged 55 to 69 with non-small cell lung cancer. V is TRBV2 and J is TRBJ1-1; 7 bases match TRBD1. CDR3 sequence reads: CASTGQMNTEAFF. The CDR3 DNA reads TGTGCCAGCACGGGACAGATGAACACTGAAGCTTTCTTT.